This entry lists 11 T cell receptor beta chains sequenced from one sample in a study of T cell changes during pregnancy in multiple sclerosis. Measured with immunoSEQ multiplex PCR; TCRdb has only the in-frame clones, and not every one. The sample holds about 36,000 clones, around 92% seen once. The sequenced sample was CD4+ T cells from peripheral blood mononuclear cells, obtained in the second trimester of pregnancy. The receptors come from a female donor in good health, enrolled as a control in a pregnancy study.

The chain joins TRBV30 to TRBJ1-5; D is unclear. V was pared by 1 base and J by 6 bases, with 10 bases between. The CDR3 runs to 13 residues. Germline V lookup: CDR1 GTSNPN, CDR2 SVGIG (reference sequence). The DNA for the CDR3 is TGTGCCTGGAGTGGGGGTCGGGGTCAGCCCCAGCATTTT. This gives the protein CAWSGGRGQPQHF. Looking up the rest from reference TRBV30 and TRBJ1-5 gives the full variable domain: SQTIHQWPATLVQPVGSPLSLECTVEGTSNPNLYWYRQAAGRGLQLLFYSVGIGQISSEVPQNLSASRPQDRQFILSSKKLLLSDSGFYLCAWSGGRGQPQHFGDGTRLSIL.

As concerns this clone: The junction departs from germline at one end; a sequencing error may be responsible. The V call is TRBV7-8, the J call TRBJ2-3; a possible D gene is TRBD2 (5 bases). The V gene's germline CDR1 is SGHVS and CDR2 FQNEAQ. The CDR3 is 14 residues long. CDR3 in amino acids: CASSLASTTDTQYF. For the CDR3, the DNA is TGTGCCAGCAGCCTAGCTAGTACCACAGATACGCAGTATTTT.

The chain uses TRBV4-2 and TRBJ1-4; D unclear. V dropped 8 bases and J dropped 0 bases, with 19 bases sitting between them. CDR3 size: 17 residues. Germline values: CDR1 LGHNA, CDR2 YNFKEQ. In DNA, the CDR3 is TGTGCCAGCTCCGGGTCCCCCGTGAGAACAACTAATGAAAAACTGTTTTTT. Amino acid sequence: CASSGSPVRTTNEKLFF.

The chain couples TRBV19 to TRBJ1-5; a possible D gene is TRBD1 (6 bases). V was clipped by 1 base and J by 4 bases, with 11 bases between them. This CDR3 comprises 15 residues. Germline V lookup: CDR1 LNHDA, CDR2 SQIVND (reference sequence). CDR3 sequence reads: CASSIGDTSNQPQHF. CDR3 in DNA: TGTGCCAGTAGTATAGGGGACACTTCAAATCAGCCCCAGCATTTT.

The chain carries TRBV9 and TRBJ1-4; maybe TRBD1 (5 bases). This CDR3 has 15 residues. The V and J ends lost 0 bases and 5 bases respectively, with 11 bases between them. Germline V gives CDR1 SGDLS, CDR2 YYNGEE. The CDR3 DNA reads TGTGCCAGCAGCGTAGCGGCAGGGAGGAATGAAAAACTGTTTTTT. Protein sequence: CASSVAAGRNEKLFF.

V usage is TRBV11-3 and J usage is TRBJ2-1, with TRBD2 matching 7 bases. Germline V lookup: CDR1 SGHNT, CDR2 YENEEA. This CDR3 has 14 residues. Trimming removed 5 bases from V and 4 bases from J; junction bases left unmatched: 5. DNA for the CDR3: TGTGCCAGCAGCCCCACGGGACTATACAATGAGCAGTTCTTC. Translating gives CASSPTGLYNEQFF.

The chain carries TRBV7-6 and TRBJ2-1, with a weak D call TRBD2 (5 bases). The germline V gene encodes CDR1 SGHVS and CDR2 FNYEAQ. The CDR3 runs 16 residues. The V and J ends lost 0 bases and 5 bases respectively, with 14 bases between them. CDR3 sequence (DNA): TGTGCCAGCAGCTTAGCGCCCCGGGAACTCGACAATGAGCAGTTCTTC. Residues: CASSLAPRELDNEQFF.

This chain joins TRBV21-1 and TRBJ1-2; the listed D gene, TRBD1, was not tested against the DNA. TRBV21-1 is labeled a pseudogene. The CDR3 consists of 17 residues. CDR3 nucleotides: TGTGCCAGCACCCGCGAGGACAGAGGTGTGGATAACTATGGCTACACCTTC. Translated, it gives CASTREDRGVDNYGYTF.

The rearrangement links TRBV6-5 to TRBJ1-6; TRBD1 aligns across 8 bases. This CDR3 has 15 amino acids. V lost 2 bases, J lost 7 bases, and 4 bases stayed unmatched. Germline values: CDR1 MNHEY, CDR2 SVGAGI. Written as DNA, the CDR3 is TGTGCCAGCAGTTACCAGGGACAGGCGAATTCACCCCTCCACTTT. Its protein is CASSYQGQANSPLHF.

The gene calls are TRBV10-3 and TRBJ2-1, with 8 positions matching TRBD1. Germline V gives CDR1 ENHRY, CDR2 SYGVKD. The trim removed 7 bases at V and 4 bases at J, leaving 9 bases unmatched. This CDR3 has 15 residues. The CDR3 is CAITGETGGYNEQFF. CDR3 nucleotide sequence: TGTGCCATCACCGGAGAAACAGGGGGATACAATGAGCAGTTCTTC.

This clone was recorded once. The rearrangement links TRBV4-2 to TRBJ2-1; TRBD2 matches 9 bases. Germline V gives CDR1 LGHNA, CDR2 YNFKEQ. Trimming removed 0 bases from V and 6 bases from J; junction bases left unmatched: 9. This CDR3 is built from 17 residues. CDR3 residues: CASSQDLSSGGGNEQFF. CDR3 coding DNA: TGTGCCAGCAGCCAAGATTTAAGTAGCGGGGGAGGCAATGAGCAGTTCTTC.